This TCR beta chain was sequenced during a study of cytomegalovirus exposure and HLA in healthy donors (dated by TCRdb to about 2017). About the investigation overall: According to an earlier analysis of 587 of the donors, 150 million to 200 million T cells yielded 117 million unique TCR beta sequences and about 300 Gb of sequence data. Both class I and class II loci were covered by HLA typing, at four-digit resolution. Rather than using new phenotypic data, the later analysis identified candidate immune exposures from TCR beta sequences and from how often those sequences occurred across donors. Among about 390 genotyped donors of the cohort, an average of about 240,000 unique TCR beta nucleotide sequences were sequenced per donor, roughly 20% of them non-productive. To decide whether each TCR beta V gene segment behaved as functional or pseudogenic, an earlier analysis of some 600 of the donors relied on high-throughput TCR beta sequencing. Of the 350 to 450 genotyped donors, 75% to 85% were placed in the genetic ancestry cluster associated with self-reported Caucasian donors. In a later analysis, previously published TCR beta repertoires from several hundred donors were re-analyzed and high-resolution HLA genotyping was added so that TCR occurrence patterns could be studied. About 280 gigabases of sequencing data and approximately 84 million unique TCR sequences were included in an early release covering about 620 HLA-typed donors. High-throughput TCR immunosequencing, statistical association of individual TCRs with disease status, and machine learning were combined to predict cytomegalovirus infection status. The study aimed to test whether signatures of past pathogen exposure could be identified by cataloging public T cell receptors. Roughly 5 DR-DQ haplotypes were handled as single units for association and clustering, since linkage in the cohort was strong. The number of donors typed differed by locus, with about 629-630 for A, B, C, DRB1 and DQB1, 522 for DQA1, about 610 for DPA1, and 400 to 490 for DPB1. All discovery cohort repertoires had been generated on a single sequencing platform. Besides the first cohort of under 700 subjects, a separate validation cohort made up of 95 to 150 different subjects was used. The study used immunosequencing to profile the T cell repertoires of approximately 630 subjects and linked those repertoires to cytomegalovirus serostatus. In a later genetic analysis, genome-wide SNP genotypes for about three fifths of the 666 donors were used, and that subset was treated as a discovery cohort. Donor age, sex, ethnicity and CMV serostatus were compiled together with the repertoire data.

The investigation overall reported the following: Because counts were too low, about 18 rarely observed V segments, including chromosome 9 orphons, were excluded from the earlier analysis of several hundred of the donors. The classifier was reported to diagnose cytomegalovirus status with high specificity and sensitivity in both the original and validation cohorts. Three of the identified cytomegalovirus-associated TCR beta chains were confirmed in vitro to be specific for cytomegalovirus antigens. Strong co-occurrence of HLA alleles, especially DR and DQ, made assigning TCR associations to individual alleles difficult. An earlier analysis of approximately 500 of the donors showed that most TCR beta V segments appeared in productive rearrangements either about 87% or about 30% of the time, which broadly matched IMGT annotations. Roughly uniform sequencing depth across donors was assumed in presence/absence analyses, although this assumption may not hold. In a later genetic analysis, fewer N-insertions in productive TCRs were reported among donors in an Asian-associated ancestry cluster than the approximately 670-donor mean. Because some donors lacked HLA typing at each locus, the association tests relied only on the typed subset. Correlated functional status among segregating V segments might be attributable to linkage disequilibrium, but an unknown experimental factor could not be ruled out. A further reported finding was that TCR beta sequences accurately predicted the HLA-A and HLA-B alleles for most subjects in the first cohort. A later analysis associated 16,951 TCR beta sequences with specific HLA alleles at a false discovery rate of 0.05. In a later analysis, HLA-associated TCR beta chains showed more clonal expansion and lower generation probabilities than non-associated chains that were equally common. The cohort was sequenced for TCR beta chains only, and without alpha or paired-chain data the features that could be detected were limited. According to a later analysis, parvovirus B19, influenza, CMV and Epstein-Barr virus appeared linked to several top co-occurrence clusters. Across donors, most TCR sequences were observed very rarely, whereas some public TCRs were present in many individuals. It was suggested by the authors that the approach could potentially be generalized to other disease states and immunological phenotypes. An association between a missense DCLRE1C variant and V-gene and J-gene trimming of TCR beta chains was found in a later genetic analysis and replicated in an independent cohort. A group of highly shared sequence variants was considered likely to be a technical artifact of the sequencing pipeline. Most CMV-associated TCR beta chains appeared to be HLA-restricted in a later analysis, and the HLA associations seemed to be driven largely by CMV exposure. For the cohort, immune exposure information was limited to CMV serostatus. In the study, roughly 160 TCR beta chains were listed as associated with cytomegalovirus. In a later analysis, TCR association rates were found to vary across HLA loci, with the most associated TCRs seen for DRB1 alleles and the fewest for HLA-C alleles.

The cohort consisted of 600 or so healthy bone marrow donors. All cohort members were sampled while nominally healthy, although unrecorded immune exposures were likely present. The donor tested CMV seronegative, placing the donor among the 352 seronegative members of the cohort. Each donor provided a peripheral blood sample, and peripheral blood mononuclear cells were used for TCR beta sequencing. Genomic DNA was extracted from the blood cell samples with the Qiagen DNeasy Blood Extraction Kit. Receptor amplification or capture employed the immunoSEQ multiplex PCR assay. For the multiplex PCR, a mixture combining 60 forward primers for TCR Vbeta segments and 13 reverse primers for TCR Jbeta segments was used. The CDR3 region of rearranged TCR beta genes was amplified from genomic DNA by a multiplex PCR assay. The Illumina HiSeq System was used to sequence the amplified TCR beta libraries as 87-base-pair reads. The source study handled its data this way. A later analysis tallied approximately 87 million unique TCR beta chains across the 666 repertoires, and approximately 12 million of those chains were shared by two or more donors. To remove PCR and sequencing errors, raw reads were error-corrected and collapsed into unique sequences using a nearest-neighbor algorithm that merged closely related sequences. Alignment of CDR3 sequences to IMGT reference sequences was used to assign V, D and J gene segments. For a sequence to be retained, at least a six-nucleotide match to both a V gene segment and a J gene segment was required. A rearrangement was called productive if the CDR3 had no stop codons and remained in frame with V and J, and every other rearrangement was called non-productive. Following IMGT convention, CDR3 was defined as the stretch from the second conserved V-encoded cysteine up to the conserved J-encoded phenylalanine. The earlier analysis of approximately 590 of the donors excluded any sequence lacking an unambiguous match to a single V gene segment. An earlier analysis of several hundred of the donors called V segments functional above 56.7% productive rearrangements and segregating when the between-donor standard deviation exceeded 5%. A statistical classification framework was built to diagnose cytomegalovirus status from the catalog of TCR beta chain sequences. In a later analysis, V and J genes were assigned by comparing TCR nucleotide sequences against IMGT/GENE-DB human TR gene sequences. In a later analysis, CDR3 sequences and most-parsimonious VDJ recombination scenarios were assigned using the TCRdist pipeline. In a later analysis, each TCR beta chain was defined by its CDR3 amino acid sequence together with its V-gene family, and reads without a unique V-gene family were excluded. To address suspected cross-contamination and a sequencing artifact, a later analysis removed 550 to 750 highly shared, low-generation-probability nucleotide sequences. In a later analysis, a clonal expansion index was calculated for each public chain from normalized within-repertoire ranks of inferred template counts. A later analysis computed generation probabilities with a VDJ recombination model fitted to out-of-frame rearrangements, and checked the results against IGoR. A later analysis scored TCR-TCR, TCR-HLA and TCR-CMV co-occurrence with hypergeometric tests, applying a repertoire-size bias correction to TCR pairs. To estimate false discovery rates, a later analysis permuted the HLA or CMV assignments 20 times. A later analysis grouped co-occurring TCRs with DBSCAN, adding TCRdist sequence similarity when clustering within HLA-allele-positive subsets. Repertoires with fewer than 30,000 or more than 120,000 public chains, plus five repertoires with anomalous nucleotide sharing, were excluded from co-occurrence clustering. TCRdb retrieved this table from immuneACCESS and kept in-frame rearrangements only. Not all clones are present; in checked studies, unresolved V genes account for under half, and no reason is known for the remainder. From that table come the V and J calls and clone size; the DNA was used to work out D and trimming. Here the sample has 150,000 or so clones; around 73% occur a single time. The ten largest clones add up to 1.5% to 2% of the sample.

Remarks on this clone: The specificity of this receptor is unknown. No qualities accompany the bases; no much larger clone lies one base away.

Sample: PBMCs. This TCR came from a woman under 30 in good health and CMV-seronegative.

The DNA reads TGTGCCAGCAGCTTACGTCGGGGTGGGACTAGTAGGACTCCAGACGAGCAGTTCTTC. It translates as CASSLRRGGTSRTPDEQFF. This chain is built from TRBV9 and TRBJ2-1; 8 of the junction bases match TRBD2. V has 4 bases trimmed and J has 10 bases trimmed; junction bases matching no gene number 25. The CDR3, from cysteine to phenylalanine, totals 19 residues. The CDR3 DNA has 57 bases and is translated from base 1. Based on the germline V gene, the CDR1 and CDR2 sequences are SGDLS and YYNGEE. With the rest looked up from the reference TRBV9 and TRBJ2-1 genes rather than sequenced, the full variable domain is DSGVTQTPKHLITATGQRVTLRCSPRSGDLSVYWYQQSLDQGLQFLIQYYNGEERAKGNILERFSAQQFPDLHSELNLSSLELGDSALYFCASSLRRGGTSRTPDEQFFGPGTRLTVL.